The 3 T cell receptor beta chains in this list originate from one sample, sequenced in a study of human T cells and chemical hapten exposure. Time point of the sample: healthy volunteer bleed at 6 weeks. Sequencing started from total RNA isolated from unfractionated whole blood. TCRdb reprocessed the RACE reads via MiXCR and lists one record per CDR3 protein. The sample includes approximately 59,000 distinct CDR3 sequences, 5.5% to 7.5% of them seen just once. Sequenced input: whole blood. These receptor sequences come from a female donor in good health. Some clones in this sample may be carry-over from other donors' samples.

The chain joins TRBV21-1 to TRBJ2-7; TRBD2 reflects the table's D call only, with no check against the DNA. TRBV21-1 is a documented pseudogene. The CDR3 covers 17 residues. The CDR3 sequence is CASSERGLTSGMYEQYF. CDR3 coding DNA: TGTGCCAGCAGCGAAAGGGGCCTTACTAGCGGGATGTACGAGCAGTACTTC.

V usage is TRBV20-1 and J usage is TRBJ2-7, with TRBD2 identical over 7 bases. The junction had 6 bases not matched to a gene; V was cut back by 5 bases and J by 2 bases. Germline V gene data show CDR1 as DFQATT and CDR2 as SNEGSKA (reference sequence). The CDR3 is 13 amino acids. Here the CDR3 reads CSADRDYPYEQYF. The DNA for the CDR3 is TGCAGTGCTGACCGGGACTACCCCTACGAGCAGTACTTC.

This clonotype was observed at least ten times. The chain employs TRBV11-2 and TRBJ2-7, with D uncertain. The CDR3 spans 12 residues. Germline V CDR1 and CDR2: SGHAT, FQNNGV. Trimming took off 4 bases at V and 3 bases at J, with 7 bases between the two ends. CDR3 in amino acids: CASSSSHYEQYF. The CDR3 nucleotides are TGTGCCAGCAGCTCCAGCCACTACGAGCAGTACTTC.